This is a list of T cell receptor beta chains from one sample in a study of shared clonotypes between healthy human individuals. Method: immunoSEQ multiplex PCR; TCRdb's copy keeps in-frame clones and lacks some. Here the sample spans some 2.1 million clones, 80% to 95% being singletons. The source material was naive CD8+ T cells from PBMCs. The receptors stem from a young man in good health. Some clones in this sample may be carry-over from other donors' samples. The CDR3 runs from the conserved cysteine through the conserved F or W. D genes are given only for firm matches. A clone size is listed for some rows: how often the clone was seen (once, few, many), or a class if it is expanded.

size	J	D	V	DNA	CDR3
-	TRBJ1-1	-	TRBV6-6	TGTGCCAGCAGTGATTATAACATGAACACTGAAGCTTTCTTT	CASSDYNMNTEAFF
-	TRBJ2-6	-	TRBV9	TGTGCCAGCAGCGTAGGCGGGGGCGCAAGGGGCTCTGGGGCCAACGTCCTGACTTTC	CASSVGGGARGSGANVLTF
-	TRBJ2-7	-	TRBV6-5	TGTGCCAGCAGTTTTGGGTCCCCCTCGGGGTCCTACGAGCAGTACTTC	CASSFGSPSGSYEQYF
-	TRBJ1-5	-	TRBV27	TGTGCCAGCAGGGGGCTTTTCAATCAGCCCCAGCATTTT	CASRGLFNQPQHF
-	TRBJ2-2	-	TRBV11-3	TGTGCCAGCAGCCCCCTCCCCAGCACCGGGGAGCTGTTTTTT	CASSPLPSTGELFF
-	TRBJ2-7	TRBD2	TRBV7-9	TGTGCCAGCAGCCCCCCGGGGGGGGTTATAGGCGAGCAGTACTTC	CASSPPGGVIGEQYF
-	TRBJ2-1	TRBD1	TRBV14	TGTGCCAGCAGCCATACAGGGGGCAATGAGCAGTTCTTC	CASSHTGGNEQFF
-	TRBJ2-3	-	TRBV7-8	TGTGCCAGCAGCTTAGTGCGCGATACGCAGTATTTT	CASSLVRDTQYF
-	TRBJ2-7	-	TRBV5-1	TGCGCCAGCAGCTTGGGTCGGGGTAGCACCTACGAGCAGTACTTC	CASSLGRGSTYEQYF
-	TRBJ2-1	TRBD1	TRBV9	TGTGCCAGCAGCGATGGGACAGGGTTGGTCAATGAGCAGTTCTTC	CASSDGTGLVNEQFF
-	TRBJ2-1	-	TRBV19	TGTGCCAGTAGACAGACGAATGAGCAGTTCTTC	CASRQTNEQFF
-	TRBJ2-1	TRBD2	TRBV11-2	TGTGCCAGCAGCTTAGCCCAACTAGCGGGAGCTCTGGATGAGCAGTTCTTC	CASSLAQLAGALDEQFF
-	TRBJ2-7	TRBD1	TRBV6-5	TGTGCCAGCAGTTACTCGAAGACAGGGACCTACGAGCAGTACTTC	CASSYSKTGTYEQYF
-	TRBJ2-3	-	TRBV11-2	TGTGCCAGCAGAAAGAGTACAGATACGCAGTATTTT	CASRKSTDTQYF
-	TRBJ2-3	-	TRBV2	TGTGCCAGCAGTGAACTACAGGCTAGCACAGATACGCAGTATTTT	CASSELQASTDTQYF
-	TRBJ2-2	-	TRBV19	TGTGCCAGTAGAGCTAGAGATGTACCCGACACCGGGGAGCTGTTTTTT	CASRARDVPDTGELFF
-	TRBJ2-1	-	TRBV27	TGTGCCAGCAGTAATACATTCAATGAGCAGTTCTTC	CASSNTFNEQFF
-	TRBJ2-2	TRBD2	TRBV9	TGTGCCAGCAGCCCCCGAGCGGGGCGGGGTTCGAACACCGGGGAGCTGTTTTTT	CASSPRAGRGSNTGELFF
-	TRBJ2-1	TRBD2	TRBV27	TGTGCCAGCAGTCCGGGACTAGCGGGTAACAATGAGCAGTTCTTC	CASSPGLAGNNEQFF
-	TRBJ1-4	-	TRBV9	TGTGCCAGCAGCCCTGGACGGTCGTCAACTAATGAAAAACTGTTTTTT	CASSPGRSSTNEKLFF
-	TRBJ2-4	-	TRBV11-1	TGTGCCAGCAGCTGGACGGCCAGCGGCATTCAGTACTTC	CASSWTASGIQYF
-	TRBJ1-5	-	TRBV4-1	TGCGCCAGCAGCCAAGGGTGGGCAGGGGACAATCAGCCCCAGCATTTT	CASSQGWAGDNQPQHF
-	TRBJ2-7	-	TRBV7-9	TGTGCCAGCAGCGTCGGGGTTTACGAGCAGTACTTC	CASSVGVYEQYF
-	TRBJ2-3	TRBD2	TRBV27	TGTGCCAGCAGTTCTAAGCGGGACCTTAGCACAGATACGCAGTATTTT	CASSSKRDLSTDTQYF
once	TRBJ2-1	TRBD2	TRBV5-1	TGCGCCAGCAGCTTCGGGGGGGCCTACAATGAGCAGTTCTTC	CASSFGGAYNEQFF
-	TRBJ2-7	TRBD2	TRBV9	TGTGCCAGCAGCGTCGGCGGGAGAACCTACGAGCAGTACTTC	CASSVGGRTYEQYF
-	TRBJ1-1	-	TRBV5-5	TGTGCCAGCAGCCTACCGGAGACTGAAGCTTTCTTT	CASSLPETEAFF
-	TRBJ2-5	-	TRBV15	TGTGCCACCAGCAGCCGGCCCAGGTCAGGAGAGACCCAGTACTTC	CATSSRPRSGETQYF
once	TRBJ2-5	TRBD2	TRBV4-2	TGTGCCAGCAGCCAAGAGAGGCGGGAGAGGGAGACCCAGTACTTC	CASSQERRERETQYF
-	TRBJ2-4	TRBD1	TRBV2	TGTGCCAGCATAGGACAGGGACGAGCCAAAAACATTCAGTACTTC	CASIGQGRAKNIQYF
-	TRBJ2-5	-	TRBV7-9	TGTGCCGCCCGACGATCCGTGACCTACCAAGAGACCCAGTACTTC	CAARRSVTYQETQYF
-	TRBJ2-7	-	TRBV28	TGTGCCAGCAGTTTTTCGGAGCGGGCAGCCTACGAGCAGTACTTC	CASSFSERAAYEQYF
once	TRBJ2-7	TRBD1	TRBV4-3	TGCGCCAGCAGCCACGGACAGGGGGCAATGTACGAGCAGTACTTC	CASSHGQGAMYEQYF
-	TRBJ2-3	TRBD2	TRBV4-2	TGTGCCAGCAGTCCTACTGGGACTAGCGGGTCCTACACAGATACGCAGTATTTT	CASSPTGTSGSYTDTQYF
-	TRBJ2-1	-	TRBV28	TGTGCCAGCAGTTTGACACGGGCCGATGAGCAGTTCTTC	CASSLTRADEQFF
-	TRBJ1-3	-	TRBV7-2	TGTGCCAGCAGCTCGACACCGAGCTCTGGAAACACCATATATTTT	CASSSTPSSGNTIYF
few	TRBJ1-3	-	TRBV27	TGTGCCAGCAGATCTGGAAACACCATATATTTT	CASRSGNTIYF
-	TRBJ2-7	-	TRBV7-9	TGTGCCAGCAGCTCGCTGGGGACAGCGGGCTACGAGCAGTACTTC	CASSSLGTAGYEQYF
-	TRBJ1-2	-	TRBV7-9	TGTGCCAGCAGCCCCGACATAGGGTCTGGCTACACCTTC	CASSPDIGSGYTF
once	TRBJ2-7	-	TRBV11-2	TGTGCCAGCAGCATCCTCCCTCAGGGACAATCCTACGAGCAGTACTTC	CASSILPQGQSYEQYF
-	TRBJ2-3	-	TRBV6-5	TGTGCCAGCAGTTACTGGCAGGGGTTGGAGTTAGATACGCAGTATTTT	CASSYWQGLELDTQYF
-	TRBJ1-5	-	TRBV27	TGTGCCAGCAGAGAGACAATTGATAGCAATCAGCCCCAGCATTTT	CASRETIDSNQPQHF
-	TRBJ2-5	-	TRBV27	TGTGCCAGCAGGATCCGGGCACAAGAGACCCAGTACTTC	CASRIRAQETQYF
once	TRBJ2-3	TRBD2	TRBV2	TGTGCCAGCAGTGGACTAGCGGGAATTACAGATACGCAGTATTTT	CASSGLAGITDTQYF
-	TRBJ2-7	-	TRBV19	TGTGCCAGTGGCCCCATGGAAGGGGGAGAGCAGTACTTC	CASGPMEGGEQYF
-	TRBJ2-7	-	TRBV10-3	TGTGCCATCAGTCCAGTGCCCTACGAGCAGTACTTC	CAISPVPYEQYF
-	TRBJ2-1	-	TRBV18	TGTGCCAGCTCACCTTTGCCCAAAGATGGATTCTTC	CASSPLPKDGFF
-	TRBJ1-2	-	TRBV29-1	TGCAGCGCGCAGGATTCTAACTATGGCTACACCTTC	CSAQDSNYGYTF